The 18 T cell receptor beta chains below come from one sample, sequenced in a study of blood T cells in healthy people across ages. Next came a second PCR, run for about 7 to 12 cycles, which used a sample-barcoded 5' primer along with a J-beta primer mix. TCRdb re-derived calls from the 5' RACE reads in MiXCR, one entry per CDR3 protein. The table includes about 1.5 million distinct CDR3 sequences, roughly 40% detected once. The sample comprised blood. The receptors originated from a young woman in good health.

The J gene is TRBJ2-2, the V gene TRBV25-1; D may be TRBD1 (6 bases). The ends were cut back, 6 bases at V and 7 bases at J, with 12 bases in the middle. The germline V gene has CDR1 MGHDK and CDR2 SYGVNS. The CDR3 is 13 amino acids. CDR3 region: CASSRDIRGELFF. CDR3 DNA sequence: TGTGCCAGCAGCCGGGACATTCGCGGGGAGCTGTTTTTT. The full variable domain, rest sourced from reference TRBV25-1 and TRBJ2-2, is EADIYQTPRYLVIGTGKKITLECSQTMGHDKMYWYQQDPGMELHLIHYSYGVNSTEKGDLSSESTVSRIRTEHFPLTLESARPSHTSQYLCASSRDIRGELFFGEGSRLTVL.

This sequence joins TRBV24-1 and TRBJ1-2; 9 nucleotides line up with TRBD1. The CDR3 extends over 14 amino acids. V shed 5 bases, J shed 3 bases, and the junction held 3 bases outside the gene matches. The germline V gene encodes CDR1 KGHDR and CDR2 SFDVKD. CDR3 sequence (DNA): TGTGCCACCAGTGGTCGGGACAGGGACTATGGCTACACCTTC. The encoded protein is CATSGRDRDYGYTF.

This clonotype has only a few counts. J is TRBJ2-3 and V is TRBV9; D is perhaps TRBD1 or TRBD2 (5 bases each). The V end lost 0 bases, the J end lost 4 bases, and 15 bases lay between the germline ends. The germline gives CDR1 SGDLS, CDR2 YYNGEE. The CDR3 runs 16 residues. CDR3 sequence: CASSVAGTQSPDTQYF. CDR3 coding DNA: TGTGCCAGCAGCGTAGCGGGGACGCAGTCCCCAGATACGCAGTATTTT.

The chain couples TRBV20-1 to TRBJ1-2, with 10 nucleotides matching TRBD1. This CDR3 is built from 14 residues. J was trimmed by 3 bases and V by 6 bases; bases with no gene match: 7. CDR1 and CDR2 (germline): DFQATT, SNEGSKA (reference sequence). This CDR3 reads CSAMTGQGYYGYTF. In DNA form, the CDR3 reads TGCAGTGCCATGACGGGACAGGGGTACTATGGCTACACCTTC.

The table lists this clonotype with a few counts. This chain uses TRBV20-1 with TRBJ2-1, with 15 bases lining up with TRBD2. The CDR3 is made up of 19 amino acids. V shed 3 bases and J 4 bases; nucleotides not matched to a gene: 13. Per the germline V gene, CDR1 is DFQATT and CDR2 is SNEGSKA (reference sequence). The CDR3: CSASGRTSGRAGGYNEQFF. For the CDR3, the DNA is TGCAGTGCTAGCGGCCGGACTAGCGGGAGGGCCGGGGGTTACAATGAGCAGTTCTTC.

This rearrangement joins TRBV20-1 to TRBJ2-3; 7 nucleotides line up with TRBD2. The CDR3 is 13 residues long. Germline V gives CDR1 DFQATT, CDR2 SNEGSKA (reference sequence). J gave up 6 bases and V 6 bases, and 9 bases lay outside the gene matches. The CDR3 loop is CSALRGVSDTQYF. CDR3 nucleotide sequence: TGCAGTGCACTCCGGGGGGTCAGCGATACGCAGTATTTT.

V is TRBV7-2 and J is TRBJ2-7; D is perhaps TRBD2 (6 bases). CDR3 size: 15 residues. The germline gives CDR1 SGHTA, CDR2 FQGNSA. Trimming took 1 base from V and 3 from J, leaving 13 bases between them. CDR3 sequence reads: CASSLVGGPYYEQYF. CDR3 DNA: TGTGCCAGCAGCTTAGTGGGGGGACCTTACTACGAGCAGTACTTC.

This clonotype was seen more than once but under ten times. The rearrangement joins TRBV12-3 or TRBV12-4 to TRBJ2-1; 9 bases fit TRBD2. The CDR3 length is 13 residues. With 5 bases clipped from V and 9 bases from J, the junction kept 5 bases outside the gene matches. CDR3 coding DNA: TGTGCCAGCAGTCCCCTTAGCGGGAGTGAGCAGTTCTTC. Its translation is CASSPLSGSEQFF.

The rearrangement links TRBV20-1 to TRBJ1-2; 8 bases line up with TRBD1. Germline trimming cut 3 bases from V and 4 bases from J; bases unmatched to any gene: 4. Germline assignment: CDR1 DFQATT and CDR2 SNEGSKA (reference sequence). This CDR3 contains 13 residues. CDR3 in amino acids: CSASSQGAYGYTF. CDR3 nucleotides: TGCAGTGCTAGCAGTCAGGGGGCCTATGGCTACACCTTC.

There are many counts of this clonotype. This sequence joins TRBV11-2 and TRBJ2-7; D may match TRBD1 or TRBD2 (5 bases each). This CDR3 is built from 12 residues. V gave up 1 base and J gave up 6 bases, with 7 bases separating them. Germline V lookup: CDR1 SGHAT, CDR2 FQNNGV. CDR3: CASSLGGPEQYF. The CDR3, as DNA: TGTGCCAGCAGCTTAGGGGGACCCGAGCAGTACTTC.

The V call is TRBV7-3, the J call TRBJ2-1; perhaps D is TRBD1 or TRBD2 (5 bases each). The length of the CDR3 is 17 residues. In germline, CDR1 is SGHTA, CDR2 FQGTGA. The V end was cut by 4 bases, the J end by 4 bases, with 20 bases between. The CDR3 is CASSSQGRRSSYNEQFF. DNA of the CDR3: TGTGCCAGCAGCTCCCAGGGACGGAGGAGTTCTTACAATGAGCAGTTCTTC.

This clonotype was counted between two and nine times. This chain uses TRBV6-2 or TRBV6-3 with TRBJ2-7; D call uncertain. Trimming shortened V by 0 bases and J by 2 bases, and 8 bases separated the two germline ends. The CDR3 length is 14 residues. The germline V gene encodes CDR1 MNHEY and CDR2 SVGEGT. The CDR3: CASSYSEIAYEQYF. The CDR3 DNA follows: TGTGCCAGCAGTTACTCAGAAATAGCCTACGAGCAGTACTTC.

The chain has TRBV29-1 and TRBJ1-2, with no clear D. Germline CDR1 SQVTM, CDR2 ANQGSEA. The V and J ends lost 5 bases and 7 bases respectively, with 5 bases between them. CDR3 size: 9 residues. CDR3 DNA: TGCAGCGTTCGGCGTGGCTACACCTTC. Its translation: CSVRRGYTF.

This clonotype was found a few times. The chain links TRBV14 to TRBJ2-1, with TRBD1 identical over 7 bases. This CDR3 is built from 14 residues. After removal of 6 bases from V and 5 bases from J, the junction contained 7 bases not matched to a gene. CDR1 SGHDN and CDR2 FVKESK come from the germline V gene. CDR3 bases: TGTGCCAGCAGAGCCAGGACAGGCCACAATGAGCAGTTCTTC. Protein product: CASRARTGHNEQFF.

V and J are TRBV7-2 and TRBJ1-1, with a possible D match to TRBD1 (6 bases). The CDR3 runs 14 residues. V was shortened by 5 bases and J by 3 bases, with 13 bases between the two germline ends. In germline, CDR1 is SGHTA, CDR2 FQGNSA. The CDR3 DNA sequence: TGTGCCAGCAGCCCCGGACAGATATACACTGAAGCTTTCTTT. The encoded protein is CASSPGQIYTEAFF.

The chain carries TRBV14 and TRBJ1-2, with D tentatively TRBD1 (5 bases). The V end was cut by 0 bases, the J end by 2 bases, with 10 bases between. The CDR3 totals 15 residues. Looked up from germline, CDR1 is SGHDN and CDR2 is FVKESK. The DNA for the CDR3 is TGTGCCAGCAGCCAAGATGGGACTGGAAACTATGGCTACACCTTC. The encoded protein is CASSQDGTGNYGYTF.

The CDR3 region has the DNA TGTGCCAGCAGCAAAGGGAAGGAGACAGGGTTGGCTTTCTTT. Amino acids: CASSKGKETGLAFF. V gene TRBV21-1 combines with J gene TRBJ1-1; the table's D gene call, TRBD1, was not cross checked with the DNA. TRBV21-1 is recorded as a pseudogene. This CDR3 spans 14 amino acids.

This chain uses TRBV24-1 with TRBJ2-5; 9 positions match TRBD1. V shed 4 bases, J shed 5 bases, and the junction held 7 bases outside the gene matches. CDR3 size: 15 residues. Germline V gene data show CDR1 as KGHDR and CDR2 as SFDVKD. The CDR3 DNA reads TGTGCCACCAGTGAGGGGACAGGGCAGATCGAGACCCAGTACTTC. Protein: CATSEGTGQIETQYF.